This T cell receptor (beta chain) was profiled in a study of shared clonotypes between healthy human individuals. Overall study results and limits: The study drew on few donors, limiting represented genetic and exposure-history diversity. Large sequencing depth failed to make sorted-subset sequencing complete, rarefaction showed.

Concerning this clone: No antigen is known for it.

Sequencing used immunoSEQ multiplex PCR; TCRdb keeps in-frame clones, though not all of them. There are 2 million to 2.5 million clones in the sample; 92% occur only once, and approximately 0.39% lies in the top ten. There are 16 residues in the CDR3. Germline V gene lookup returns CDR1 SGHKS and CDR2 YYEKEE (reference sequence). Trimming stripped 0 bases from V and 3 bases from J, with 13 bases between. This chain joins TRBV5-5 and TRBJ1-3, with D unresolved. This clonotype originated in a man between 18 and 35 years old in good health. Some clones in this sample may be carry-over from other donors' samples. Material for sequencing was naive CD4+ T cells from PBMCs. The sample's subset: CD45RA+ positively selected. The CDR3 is CASSLEKGSLGNTIYF. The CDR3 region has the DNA TGTGCCAGCAGCTTGGAGAAAGGGAGTCTTGGAAACACCATATATTTT. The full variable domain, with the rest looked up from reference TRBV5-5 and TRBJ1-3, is DAGVTQSPTHLIKTRGQQVTLRCSPISGHKSVSWYQQVLGQGPQFIFQYYEKEERGRGNFPDRFSARQFPNYSSELNVNALLLGDSALYLCASSLEKGSLGNTIYFGEGSWLTVV.